Listed here are 16 T cell receptor beta chains from one sample, sequenced in a study of PD-L1 blockade in urothelial cancer (TCRdb year 2017). Library creation used the immunoSEQ multiplex PCR assay. TCRdb retrieved this table from immuneACCESS and kept in-frame rearrangements only. Not all clones are present; in checked studies, unresolved V genes account for under half, and no reason is known for the remainder. This sample is represented by fewer than 45,000 clones; 82% of them were singletons. The ten largest make up around 2.9% of the sample. Sample: PBMCs, taken around atezolizumab (anti-PD-L1) treatment. Receptors were obtained from a man between 65 and 80 years old with urothelial cancer.

Of note for this clone: Other DNA sequences in this specimen translate into the identical CDR3. The rearrangement uses TRBV5-1 and TRBJ2-1, with 9 bases lining up with TRBD1. This CDR3 comprises 15 residues. Per the germline V gene, CDR1 is SGHRS and CDR2 is YFSETQ. V lost 4 bases to trimming and J lost 7 bases; unmatched junction nucleotides: 9. This CDR3 reads CASSPGQGVGNEQFF. The CDR3 DNA is TGCGCCAGCAGCCCGGGACAGGGAGTTGGAAATGAGCAGTTCTTC.

The chain couples TRBV20-1 to TRBJ2-1; weak D call: TRBD2 (5 bases). Per germline, CDR1 DFQATT and CDR2 SNEGSKA (reference sequence). Trimming shortened V by 8 bases and J by 8 bases, and 13 bases separated the two germline ends. This CDR3 has 11 amino acids. In DNA form, the CDR3 reads TGCAGTACCTTGTACGGGGATGAGCAGTTCTTC. The encoded protein is CSTLYGDEQFF.

Concerning this clone: The junction departs from germline at one end; a sequencing error may be responsible. V gene TRBV27 combines with J gene TRBJ1-2; 10 positions agree with TRBD1. There are 14 residues in the CDR3. CDR1 and CDR2 (germline): MNHEY, SMNVEV (reference sequence). The CDR3 sequence is CASSPEGQGISVAF. As DNA, the CDR3 is TGTGCCAGCAGTCCCGAGGGACAGGGGATCTCTGTCGCCTTC.

The V and J genes are TRBV15 and TRBJ1-4; TRBD1 agrees at 9 bases. The CDR3 spans 19 residues. Germline loops: CDR1 LNHNV, CDR2 YYDKDF (reference sequence). The V and J ends lost 4 bases and 3 bases, in that order; junction bases with no gene match: 15. CDR3 residues: CATSTYTGGASLANEKLFF. The CDR3 region has the DNA TGTGCCACCAGCACCTATACAGGGGGCGCGTCGTTGGCTAATGAAAAACTGTTTTTT.

CDR3 DNA sequence: TGTGCCAGCAGCTCAGGGGCGGGTGAGCAGTTCTTC. This codes for CASSSGAGEQFF. This chain joins TRBV7-9 and TRBJ2-1; the D gene is possibly TRBD1 (6 bases). Germline V lookup: CDR1 SEHNR, CDR2 FQNEAQ (reference sequence). The CDR3 length is 12 residues. The ends were cut back, 4 bases at V and 9 bases at J, with 10 bases in the middle.

V and J are TRBV5-5 and TRBJ1-4; the D is unclear. The V end was cut by 4 bases, the J end by 3 bases, with 7 bases between. The CDR3 totals 13 residues. The germline gives CDR1 SGHKS, CDR2 YYEKEE (reference sequence). CDR3 bases: TGTGCCAGCAGCCCTGGGCCTAATGAAAAACTGTTTTTT. Translating gives CASSPGPNEKLFF. The full variable domain, with the rest looked up from reference TRBV5-5 and TRBJ1-4, is DAGVTQSPTHLIKTRGQQVTLRCSPISGHKSVSWYQQVLGQGPQFIFQYYEKEERGRGNFPDRFSARQFPNYSSELNVNALLLGDSALYLCASSPGPNEKLFFGSGTQLSVL.

This rearrangement joins TRBV10-3 to TRBJ2-5; 10 bases are shared with TRBD1. The V gene's germline CDR1 is ENHRY and CDR2 SYGVKD. J lost 2 bases, V lost 6 bases, and 3 bases had no gene match. The CDR3 is 14 amino acids. The CDR3 bases are TGTGCCATCAGCCGGGACAGGGGACAAGAGACCCAGTACTTC. As protein: CAISRDRGQETQYF.

V is TRBV7-2 and J is TRBJ2-2; no reliable D call. The germline V gene encodes CDR1 SGHTA and CDR2 FQGNSA. Deletions cut 0 bases from V and 3 bases from J, with 14 bases between. The CDR3 loop spans 17 amino acids. The CDR3 sequence is CASSLASGQQYTGELFF. The CDR3 DNA is TGTGCCAGCAGCTTAGCTTCTGGGCAGCAGTACACCGGGGAGCTGTTTTTT.

V usage is TRBV5-6 and J usage is TRBJ2-7, with a weak D call TRBD2 (6 bases). The ends were cut back, 0 bases at V and 2 bases at J, with 15 bases in the middle. CDR3 size: 16 residues. In germline, CDR1 is SGHDT, CDR2 YYEEEE. The DNA of the CDR3 is TGTGCCAGCAGCTTGGCCCAGCTAGCGAAGACCTACGAGCAGTACTTC. Encoded protein: CASSLAQLAKTYEQYF.

This chain links TRBV28 with TRBJ1-2; no reliable D call. Germline V lookup: CDR1 MDHEN, CDR2 SYDVKM. The CDR3 covers 12 residues. V lost 4 bases and J lost 0, with 3 bases in between. CDR3 loop: CASSYTNYGYTF. In DNA form, the CDR3 reads TGTGCCAGCAGTTATACTAACTATGGCTACACCTTC.

This chain joins TRBV11-2 and TRBJ2-7; tentatively, D is TRBD1 (6 bases). The V gene's germline CDR1 is SGHAT and CDR2 FQNNGV. The CDR3 covers 15 residues. Between the trimmed V and J ends, which lost 5 bases and 3 bases, there was a span of 17 bases. As DNA, the CDR3 is TGTGCCAGCAGCCTACAGGGCCCTCCTGTCTACGAGCAGTACTTC. Protein product: CASSLQGPPVYEQYF.

The rearrangement links TRBV4-3 to TRBJ2-7, with D possibly being TRBD2 (5 bases). Germline V lookup: CDR1 LGHNA, CDR2 YSLEER. This CDR3 is built from 16 residues. Trimming cost V 1 base and J 7 bases, with 20 bases left between them. Written as DNA, the CDR3 is TGCGCCAGCAGCCAAGCAGCAGGCACCTGGTCGGGAGAGCAGTACTTC. Translation gives CASSQAAGTWSGEQYF.

This rearrangement joins TRBV5-6 to TRBJ1-5; 7 nucleotides agree with TRBD1. Per germline, CDR1 SGHDT and CDR2 YYEEEE. V was clipped by 4 bases and J by 4 bases; unmatched bases: 8. This CDR3 has 15 amino acids. The CDR3 sequence: CASSLTGAPNQPQHF. As DNA, the CDR3 is TGTGCCAGCAGCCTCACAGGGGCCCCTAATCAGCCCCAGCATTTT.

V gene TRBV9 combines with J gene TRBJ2-1; D is perhaps TRBD2 (6 bases). The ends were cut back, 4 bases at V and 2 bases at J, with 13 bases in the middle. This CDR3 spans 15 amino acids. Germline CDR1 reads SGDLS; CDR2 reads YYNGEE. The CDR3 nucleotides are TGTGCCAGCAGCAAGGGGCGGGGAGCCTACAATGAGCAGTTCTTC. It encodes CASSKGRGAYNEQFF.

V usage is TRBV4-2 and J usage is TRBJ2-7; D gene uncertain. Germline assignment: CDR1 LGHNA and CDR2 YNFKEQ. V lost 0 bases, J lost 7 bases, and 10 bases lay in between. The CDR3 is 13 amino acids. The CDR3, as DNA: TGTGCCAGCAGCCAAGATATATTGAGGGAGCAGTACTTC. Encoded protein: CASSQDILREQYF.

The chain combines TRBV29-1 with TRBJ2-1; 10 positions match TRBD2. J was trimmed by 6 bases and V by 0 bases; bases with no gene match: 14. This CDR3 region has 18 residues. Germline CDR1 reads SQVTM; CDR2 reads ANQGSEA. The CDR3 sequence: CSVEDPASGSIGGNEQFF. In nucleotides, the CDR3 is TGCAGCGTTGAAGATCCGGCTAGCGGGAGTATAGGGGGCAATGAGCAGTTCTTC.